One TCR beta chain is described in this entry. Clones were sequenced by immunoSEQ multiplex PCR, and TCRdb holds only the in-frame ones, with some missing. The sample records 82,000 or so clones, around 94% being singletons. With V trimmed by 3 bases and J by 0 bases, 10 bases remained unmatched. The CDR3 covers 18 residues. The germline gives CDR1 LNHDA, CDR2 SQIVND (reference sequence). The data are from a study of control samples from healthy donors and cancer patients. This sequence originates from a woman between 18 and 29 years old in good health. Sequencing input: blood. V is TRBV19 and J is TRBJ1-3; 8 nucleotides match TRBD1. CDR3 sequence (DNA): TGTGCCAGTAGTATGACATCGGGACAGGCACACTCTGGAAACACCATATATTTT. Its translation: CASSMTSGQAHSGNTIYF.